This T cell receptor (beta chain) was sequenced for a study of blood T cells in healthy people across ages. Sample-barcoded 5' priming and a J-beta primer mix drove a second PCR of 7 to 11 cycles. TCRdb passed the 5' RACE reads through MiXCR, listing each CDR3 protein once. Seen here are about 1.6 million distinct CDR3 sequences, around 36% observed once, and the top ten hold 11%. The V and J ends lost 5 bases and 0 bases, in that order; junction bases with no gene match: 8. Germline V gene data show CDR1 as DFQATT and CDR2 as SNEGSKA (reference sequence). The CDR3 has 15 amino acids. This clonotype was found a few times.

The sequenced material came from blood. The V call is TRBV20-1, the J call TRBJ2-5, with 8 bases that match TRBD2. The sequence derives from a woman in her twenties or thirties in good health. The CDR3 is CSARGLARNQETQYF. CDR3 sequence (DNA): TGCAGTGCTCGCGGACTAGCAAGAAACCAAGAGACCCAGTACTTC.